The 29 T cell receptor beta chains below come from one sample, sequenced in a study of T cell clonotyping in hematopoietic cell transplantation. Generated by immunoSEQ multiplex PCR, the TCRdb table keeps only in-frame clones and is missing some. The table lists 35,000 to 45,000 clones, roughly 94% of them singletons. The sample consisted of peripheral blood mononuclear cells. These TCRs come from a woman aged 45-65 years in good health. Some clones in this sample may be carry-over from other donors' samples.

The V and J genes are TRBV7-2 and TRBJ1-5, with D possibly TRBD1 on 5 matching bases. This CDR3 has 15 residues. CDR1 SGHTA and CDR2 FQGNSA come from the germline V gene. V shed 5 bases and J shed 0 bases, with 11 bases lying between them. The CDR3 region has the DNA TGTGCCAGCAGCCGGGACTTCTTTAGCAATCAGCCCCAGCATTTT. Translation: CASSRDFFSNQPQHF.

The chain recombines TRBV14 with TRBJ2-3, with a possible D match to TRBD2 (6 bases). The CDR3 length is 15 residues. V lost 3 bases to trimming and J lost 3 bases, with 13 bases between them. Germline V gene lookup returns CDR1 SGHDN and CDR2 FVKESK. The CDR3 DNA sequence: TGTGCCAGCAGCCAGGCGGGGTCGGGGACAGATACGCAGTATTTT. Translation: CASSQAGSGTDTQYF.

This chain uses TRBV2 with TRBJ2-4, with TRBD2 identical over 9 bases. This CDR3 spans 15 amino acids. J gave up 6 bases and V 3 bases, and 6 bases lay outside the gene matches. CDR1 and CDR2 from the germline V gene are SNHLY and FYNNEI. The CDR3 reads CASSDDGGGANIQYF. CDR3 bases: TGTGCCAGCAGTGACGATGGCGGGGGGGCAAACATTCAGTACTTC.

This chain links TRBV19 with TRBJ2-2; TRBD1 might be the D (6 bases). Germline assignment: CDR1 LNHDA and CDR2 SQIVND (reference sequence). V was trimmed by 3 bases and J by 2 bases, leaving 13 bases between them. The CDR3 is made up of 16 amino acids. Here the CDR3 reads CASSMGAGDNTGELFF. The DNA for the CDR3 is TGTGCCAGTAGTATGGGGGCCGGGGACAACACCGGGGAGCTGTTTTTT.

The chain carries TRBV7-8 and TRBJ1-3, with 7 bases identical to TRBD1. This CDR3 has 16 residues. After removal of 1 base from V and 0 bases from J, the junction contained 3 bases not matched to a gene. In germline, CDR1 is SGHVS, CDR2 FQNEAQ. The CDR3 reads CASSLGYRGSGNTIYF. The CDR3 region has the DNA TGTGCCAGCAGCTTAGGGTACAGGGGCTCTGGAAACACCATATATTTT.

The J gene is TRBJ2-3, the V gene TRBV30; TRBD1 matches at 11 bases. Trimming at V came to 4 bases and at J to 3 bases, leaving 3 bases not matched to a gene. The V gene's germline CDR1 is GTSNPN and CDR2 SVGIG (reference sequence). The CDR3 has 14 residues. CDR3 protein: CAWNRDRGTDTQYF. CDR3 nucleotides: TGTGCCTGGAACAGGGACAGGGGGACAGATACGCAGTATTTT.

This clone was recorded only once. The chain recombines TRBV7-9 with TRBJ1-2, with D possibly matching TRBD1 (5 bases). Trimming removed 5 bases at V and 5 bases at J, with 24 bases between. CDR1 and CDR2 from the germline V gene are SEHNR and FQNEAQ (reference sequence). The CDR3 length is 17 residues. The CDR3 loop reads CASSPPDPPGPVYGYTF. In DNA, the CDR3 is TGTGCCAGCAGCCCTCCCGACCCCCCGGGACCCGTATATGGCTACACCTTC.

This rearrangement joins TRBV9 to TRBJ1-3, with D hard to call. V lost 4 bases, J lost 0 bases, and 11 bases lay in between. The length of the CDR3 is 15 residues. Germline V gene lookup returns CDR1 SGDLS and CDR2 YYNGEE. The CDR3 spells CASSPRTVSGNTIYF. CDR3 nucleotide sequence: TGTGCCAGCAGCCCCCGGACGGTCTCTGGAAACACCATATATTTT.

The J gene is TRBJ2-7, the V gene TRBV5-1, with D perhaps matching TRBD1 (6 bases). The germline V and J ends were trimmed by 0 bases and 9 bases, with 19 bases remaining between them. The germline V gene encodes CDR1 SGHRS and CDR2 YFSETQ. This CDR3 has 15 residues. The CDR3 protein is CASSLVGGTTPGQYF. The CDR3 DNA reads TGCGCCAGCAGCTTGGTAGGGGGAACCACCCCAGGGCAGTACTTC.

The gene calls are TRBV11-2 and TRBJ2-2; D might be TRBD2 (5 bases). Germline V gene data show CDR1 as SGHAT and CDR2 as FQNNGV. The CDR3 is 16 residues long. Trimming took 3 bases from V and 1 from J, leaving 12 bases between them. CDR3 bases: TGTGCCAGCAGCTTCCTGACTACCAGGAACACCGGGGAGCTGTTTTTT. Its translation is CASSFLTTRNTGELFF.

This chain connects TRBV6-4 to TRBJ2-7, with D unclear. CDR1 MRHNA and CDR2 SNTAGT come from the germline V gene. Trimming cost V 2 bases and J 2 bases, with 4 bases left between them. This CDR3 has 12 residues. The CDR3 nucleotides read TGTGCCAGCAGTGACGGCCCCTACGAGCAGTACTTC. It translates to CASSDGPYEQYF.

This rearrangement joins TRBV10-1 to TRBJ2-7, with TRBD2 matching 10 bases. The V gene's germline CDR1 is WNHNN and CDR2 SYGVQD (reference sequence). The ends lost 3 bases at V and 3 bases at J; junction bases unmatched: 5. This CDR3 spans 15 amino acids. CDR3 sequence (DNA): TGCGCCAGCAGTGAACCGGGACTAGCGCACTACGAGCAGTACTTC. Translated: CASSEPGLAHYEQYF.

This clone has a single count. The chain is built from TRBV5-4 and TRBJ2-3, with 11 nucleotides matching TRBD1. Unmatched junction bases numbered 14, after V lost 5 bases and J lost 6 bases. This CDR3 has 17 residues. The germline V gene has CDR1 SGHNT and CDR2 YYREEE (reference sequence). CDR3 protein: CASSLTDRGPTGDTQYF. CDR3 bases: TGTGCCAGCAGTTTGACGGACAGGGGGCCTACTGGGGATACGCAGTATTTT.

This sequence joins TRBV2 and TRBJ1-5; tentative D call: TRBD1 (6 bases). The CDR3 covers 11 residues. The V end was cut by 11 bases, the J end by 15 bases, with 20 bases between. CDR1 is SNHLY, CDR2 FYNNEI, per germline. The CDR3 region is CALGGALIWHF. CDR3 DNA: TGTGCCCTTGGGGGCGCCTTAATATGGCATTTT.

The chain has TRBV25-1 and TRBJ1-1, with 9 bases identical to TRBD1. Germline CDR1 reads MGHDK; CDR2 reads SYGVNS. V shed 6 bases and J 5 bases; nucleotides not matched to a gene: 4. The CDR3 sequence is 13 residues long. The CDR3 DNA sequence: TGTGCCAGCAGATCGGACAGGGGTACTGAAGCTTTCTTT. This encodes CASRSDRGTEAFF. The variable domain in full, completed from reference TRBV25-1 and TRBJ1-1, reads EADIYQTPRYLVIGTGKKITLECSQTMGHDKMYWYQQDPGMELHLIHYSYGVNSTEKGDLSSESTVSRIRTEHFPLTLESARPSHTSQYLCASRSDRGTEAFFGQGTRLTVV.

The chain combines TRBV19 with TRBJ2-1, with TRBD2 as a possible D gene (6 bases). Trimming shortened V by 0 bases and J by 12 bases, and 12 bases separated the two germline ends. The CDR3 is made up of 13 amino acids. Germline V gene data show CDR1 as LNHDA and CDR2 as SQIVND (reference sequence). CDR3 sequence: CASSIDNGRVQFF. The CDR3 DNA sequence: TGTGCCAGTAGTATAGACAACGGGAGAGTGCAGTTCTTC.

V gene TRBV7-9 combines with J gene TRBJ1-1, with a weak D call TRBD1 (6 bases). The germline CDR1 and CDR2 sequences are SEHNR and FQNEAQ (reference sequence). Trimming took 4 bases from V and 1 from J, leaving 19 bases between them. This CDR3 contains 17 residues. CDR3 bases: TGTGCCAGCAGCTCACCCCGCATCGGGGGGGCGAACACTGAAGCTTTCTTT. Translating gives CASSSPRIGGANTEAFF.

This chain connects TRBV2 to TRBJ2-1; D is uncertain. Trimming pared 2 bases from V and 1 base from J, leaving 9 bases between. The length of the CDR3 is 15 residues. The germline CDR1 and CDR2 sequences are SNHLY and FYNNEI. The CDR3 protein is CASSERTASYNEQFF. In DNA form, the CDR3 reads TGTGCCAGCAGTGAAAGAACAGCTTCCTACAATGAGCAGTTCTTC.

The rearrangement uses TRBV28 and TRBJ1-1; D remains unclear. V dropped 3 bases and J dropped 6 bases, with 8 bases sitting between them. The V gene's germline CDR1 is MDHEN and CDR2 SYDVKM. This CDR3 region has 12 residues. For the CDR3, the DNA is TGTGCCAGCAGTTTTCGAAATCCTGAAGCTTTCTTT. The encoded protein is CASSFRNPEAFF.

V gene TRBV4-2 combines with J gene TRBJ1-2; D uncertain. This CDR3 region has 15 residues. CDR1 LGHNA and CDR2 YNFKEQ come from the germline V gene. V lost 4 bases to trimming and J lost 0 bases, with 12 bases between them. The CDR3 nucleotides read TGTGCCAGCAGCCCCCGGAGCGGATCTAACTATGGCTACACCTTC. Translating it yields CASSPRSGSNYGYTF.

The V call is TRBV6-5, the J call TRBJ2-2; 10 nucleotides align to TRBD2. Germline V lookup: CDR1 MNHEY, CDR2 SVGAGI. The CDR3 consists of 13 residues. V shed 10 bases and J 5 bases; nucleotides not matched to a gene: 4. The CDR3 coding sequence is TGTGCCACCTATAGCGGGGGGACCGGGGAGCTGTTTTTT. Translated: CATYSGGTGELFF.

The rearrangement joins TRBV5-4 to TRBJ1-1, with 7 bases lining up with TRBD1. The V gene end was trimmed by 7 bases and the J gene end by 0 bases; junction bases not matched to a gene: 6. CDR1 SGHNT and CDR2 YYREEE come from the germline V gene (reference sequence). The CDR3 sequence is 14 residues long. The CDR3 DNA follows: TGTGCCAGCGGAGAGGGGGCAGTGAACACTGAAGCTTTCTTT. Its protein is CASGEGAVNTEAFF.

This clone appeared once. The chain has TRBV30 and TRBJ1-6, with 10 bases matching TRBD1. The CDR3 sequence is 12 residues long. V trimming: 5 bases; J trimming: 8 bases; junction bases outside the gene matches: 0. CDR1 and CDR2 (germline): GTSNPN, SVGIG (reference sequence). CDR3: CAWGQGDSPLHF. The DNA for the CDR3 is TGTGCCTGGGGACAGGGGGATTCACCCCTCCACTTT.

This chain joins TRBV6-1 and TRBJ2-3; 13 nucleotides line up with TRBD2. With 4 bases clipped from V and 1 base from J, the junction kept 8 bases outside the gene matches. CDR3 size: 18 residues. In germline, CDR1 is MNHNS, CDR2 SASEGT. The CDR3 loop is CASSGTSGGPQGTDTQYF. The CDR3 DNA follows: TGTGCCAGCAGTGGGACTAGCGGGGGCCCCCAGGGCACAGATACGCAGTATTTT.

This chain links TRBV5-1 with TRBJ1-2, with 9 bases that match TRBD1. Germline loops: CDR1 SGHRS, CDR2 YFSETQ. V lost 0 bases to trimming and J lost 4 bases; unmatched junction nucleotides: 4. There are 15 residues in the CDR3. CDR3 sequence: CASSLEGQGGYGYTF. The CDR3 region has the DNA TGCGCCAGCAGCTTGGAGGGACAGGGCGGCTATGGCTACACCTTC.

V usage is TRBV28 and J usage is TRBJ1-3, with D hard to call. The CDR3 is 15 amino acids. Per germline, CDR1 MDHEN and CDR2 SYDVKM. Trimming pared 6 bases from V and 1 base from J, leaving 13 bases between. The CDR3 sequence is CASSPWRESGNTIYF. As DNA, the CDR3 is TGTGCCAGCAGCCCTTGGAGAGAGTCTGGAAACACCATATATTTT.

The J gene is TRBJ1-2, the V gene TRBV11-3, with 7 bases that match TRBD1. Germline V CDR1 and CDR2: SGHNT, YENEEA. This CDR3 is 15 amino acids long. The J segment lost 4 bases and the V segment lost 4 bases, leaving 9 bases of the junction unmatched. CDR3 DNA: TGTGCCAGCAGCTCGACCCCGGGACAGATCTATGGCTACACCTTC. Its protein product is CASSSTPGQIYGYTF. The complete variable domain, with remaining parts taken from reference TRBV11-3 and TRBJ1-2, reads EAGVVQSPRYKIIEKKQPVAFWCNPISGHNTLYWYLQNLGQGPELLIRYENEEAVDDSQLPKDRFSAERLKGVDSTLKIQPAELGDSAVYLCASSSTPGQIYGYTFGSGTRLTVV.

The chain is built from TRBV9 and TRBJ2-5; perhaps TRBD2 as D (6 bases). The CDR3 sequence is 15 residues long. V dropped 1 base and J dropped 3 bases, with 13 bases sitting between them. The germline CDR1 and CDR2 sequences are SGDLS and YYNGEE. This chain's CDR3 is CASSVITGGKETQYF. The CDR3 DNA reads as TGTGCCAGCAGCGTAATTACAGGAGGGAAAGAGACCCAGTACTTC.

The chain uses TRBV4-1 and TRBJ2-3; either TRBD1 or TRBD2 may supply D (6 bases each). CDR1 and CDR2 (germline): MGHRA, YSYEKL. Trimming removed 9 bases from V and 6 bases from J, with 10 bases in between. The CDR3 is 11 amino acids. CDR3 DNA: TGCGCCAGTACCGGGGGCGATACGCAGTATTTT. Translated: CASTGGDTQYF.